This TCR beta chain was captured in a study of blood T cell repertoires in COVID-19. Many counts were recorded for this clone. The CDR3 totals 17 residues. The trim removed 0 bases at V and 5 bases at J, leaving 10 bases unmatched. Germline CDR1 and CDR2: LGHNA and YSLEER. The authors' processing: Cell counts per sample came from amplifying reference gene primers. Sequencing was performed with immunoSEQ multiplex PCR; in TCRdb, only in-frame clones are kept and a portion is missing. From that table come the V and J calls and clone size; the DNA was used to work out D and trimming. The sample records hundreds of thousands of clones, 89% being singletons.

The TCR originated in a man in his sixties who had recovered from COVID-19. This sequence joins TRBV4-3 and TRBJ1-5, with 7 bases fitting TRBD1. Source material: peripheral blood. Here the CDR3 reads CASSQETGSGGYQPQHF. DNA for the CDR3: TGCGCCAGCAGCCAAGAGACAGGGTCAGGGGGTTATCAGCCCCAGCATTTT.